The clone carrying this T cell receptor (beta chain) turned up a few times. The entry originates in a study of blood T cell repertoires in COVID-19. Study in general: PBMCs, B-cell-depleted T cells, or T cells provided the cDNA or gDNA that made up the material.

Libraries were prepared by immunoSEQ multiplex PCR; TCRdb keeps only in-frame clonotypes and omits some of them. The table has 100,000 to 150,000 clones, about four fifths seen once. The CDR3 covers 11 residues. V gave up 4 bases and J gave up 7 bases, with 8 bases separating them. The gene calls are TRBV5-3 and TRBJ1-2, with TRBD1 as a possible D gene (6 bases). TRBV5-3 is treated as an ORF (open reading frame) with a function not yet certain. The sequence was collected from a man between 65 and 79 years old with acute or convalescent COVID-19. The sequencing input was peripheral blood. The CDR3 DNA is TGTGCCAGAAGCCTCAGGGGTGGCTACACCTTC. It is translated as CARSLRGGYTF.